What follows is one T cell receptor (beta chain) and its context. The antigen is unknown. Generated by immunoSEQ multiplex PCR, the TCRdb table keeps only in-frame clones and is missing some. The profile shows 150,000 to 200,000 clones, roughly 82% of them singletons. This sample stems from a study of cytomegalovirus exposure and HLA in healthy donors. The CDR3 has 15 amino acids. Trimming pared 5 bases from V and 8 bases from J, leaving 19 bases between. Per germline, CDR1 LNHDA and CDR2 SQIVND (reference sequence). Broader study findings: Three CMV-associated chains were confirmed in vitro to be specific for CMV antigens. Reportedly, cytomegalovirus status was diagnosed with high sensitivity and specificity. The tendency of first-cohort TCR clusters to co-occur in the roughly 110 validation repertoires emerged from a later analysis.

The chain recombines TRBV19 with TRBJ2-1, with D perhaps matching TRBD1 (7 bases). This sequence was found in a man aged 18 to 30 in good health and CMV-seropositive. The specimen sequenced was PBMCs. The CDR3 loop reads CASSVETGRSDEQFF. The CDR3 DNA sequence: TGTGCCAGTAGTGTTGAGACAGGGAGGTCGGATGAGCAGTTCTTC. Based on the CDR3 plus reference TRBV19 and TRBJ2-1, the full variable domain is DGGITQSPKYLFRKEGQNVTLSCEQNLNHDAMYWYRQDPGQGLRLIYYSQIVNDFQKGDIAEGYSVSREKKESFPLTVTSAQKNPTAFYLCASSVETGRSDEQFFGPGTRLTVL.